This record covers a single TCR beta chain. This clone appeared once. No antigen is known for it. Base quality data are lacking; no much larger clone is found one base away. The immunoSEQ Assay, a bias-controlled multiplex PCR, was used to amplify TCRbeta CDR3 regions from genomic DNA. Per the authors' processing: The number of nucleated cells in each sample was estimated by amplification of reference gene primers within the assay. To quantify the absolute abundance of each unique TCRbeta CDR3 rearrangement, sequence reads were collapsed and filtered. Productive Simpson clonality was computed per sample as the square root of Simpson's diversity index over productive rearrangements. TCRdb mirrors the immuneACCESS table, restricted to in-frame sequences. Some clones are absent from its copies; in checked studies, under half trace to an unresolved V gene, and the reason for the others is unknown. D and trimming come from the DNA, and the V and J calls and clone size come from that table. Present in this sample are 60,000 to 85,000 clones, 84% of which were seen just once. The ten largest clonotypes hold around 35% of the sample.

The data were taken from a study of blood T cell repertoires in COVID-19 (dated by TCRdb to 2020 to 2021). Background for the entire study: The collaborator samples originated in the United States, Italy and Spain and spanned the acute and convalescent phases of COVID-19. Subjects who had been exposed to COVID-19, were actively infected with it, or had recovered from it provided the deeply sampled blood TCRbeta repertoires that made up the dataset. The prospective study material was composed of cDNA or gDNA derived from T cells, B-cell-depleted T cells, or PBMCs. A de-identified subject ID, COVID-19 status, age in years and sex were almost always included in the sample metadata. Where HLA class I and class II types were available, the types were taken from metadata supplied by the sample provider, not from assay-based typing. A freely available public database, intended as a resource for researchers studying the immune response to SARS-CoV-2, is where the repertoires were released. The samples were drawn from the first 160 participants of the ongoing ImmuneRACE study and from 950 to 1,500 subjects provided by 6 global collaborators. Broader findings and caveats from the paper: How much clinical and demographic metadata was included differed by source and by participant, and the metadata was provided uncurated.

V sheds 3 bases and J sheds 7 bases, leaving 9 bases between their ends. The CDR3 holds 12 amino acids from the cysteine to the phenylalanine. The only DNA kept is the CDR3, 36 bases in frame from the first base. Based on the germline V gene (reference sequence), the CDR1 and CDR2 sequences are SEHNR and FQNEAQ. Collaborating institutions collected whole blood in K2EDTA tubes following their own protocols. Collaborator samples were shipped for TCRbeta analysis as frozen whole blood, isolated PBMCs, or DNA extracted from either sample type. The clonotype was recovered from a man in his 70s with acute or convalescent COVID-19. The sequenced material came from peripheral blood. The chain uses TRBV7-9 and TRBJ1-2; the D region possibly corresponds to TRBD1 (6 bases align). The encoded CDR3 is CASSFSGVGYTF. The DNA sequence reads TGTGCCAGCAGCTTTTCAGGGGTTGGCTACACCTTC.